These T cell receptor beta chains were read from a single sample in a study of cytomegalovirus exposure and HLA in healthy donors. Clones were read by immunoSEQ multiplex PCR, and TCRdb kept only the in-frame ones, dropping some. The data hold about 140,000 clones, with 79% observed a single time. Specimen: PBMCs. The receptors were gathered from a female donor in good health and CMV-seronegative. CDR3s include the opening cysteine and the closing phenylalanine or tryptophan. A D gene is named only where the DNA matches it firmly. Rows give clone size only sometimes, using once, few, many, or a class for an expanded clone.

CASSFDSMNTEAFF TGTGCCAGCAGCTTCGACAGCATGAACACTGAAGCTTTCTTT few TRBJ1-1 14 TRBV7-2 NA
CASSAFDRGLGEKLFF TGTGCCAGCAGCGCTTTTGACAGGGGGCTTGGAGAAAAACTGTTTTTT NA TRBJ1-4 16 TRBV2 TRBD1
CASSEASSSTSFSGDTQYF TGTGCCAGCAGTGAAGCCTCAAGCTCGACTAGTTTCTCTGGAGATACGCAGTATTTT NA TRBJ2-3 19 TRBV6-1 NA
CASSGQGYPTGELFF TGTGCCAGCAGTGGACAGGGCTACCCCACCGGGGAGCTGTTTTTT NA TRBJ2-2 15 TRBV9 TRBD1
CASTRGDRGGSPLHF TGTGCCAGTACCAGAGGGGACAGGGGCGGTTCACCCCTCCACTTT NA TRBJ1-6 15 TRBV9 TRBD1
CASSPDLLDGYTF TGTGCCAGCTCACCGGACTTATTAGATGGCTACACCTTC NA TRBJ1-2 13 TRBV18 NA
CASSLAGQGGIYGYTF TGTGCCAGCAGCTTAGCCGGACAGGGGGGAATCTATGGCTACACCTTC NA TRBJ1-2 16 TRBV28 TRBD1
CASSAPGQGGDSPLHF TGTGCCAGCAGCGCGCCGGGACAGGGAGGAGATTCACCCCTCCACTTT once TRBJ1-6 16 TRBV13 TRBD1
CASSTHRDSPREQYF TGTGCCAGTAGTACCCACCGGGACTCACCTCGAGAGCAGTACTTC NA TRBJ2-7 15 TRBV19 NA
CASSAGKKAYNEQFF TGTGCCAGCTCGGCAGGGAAAAAAGCCTACAATGAGCAGTTCTTC NA TRBJ2-1 15 TRBV7-9 NA
CASSPRDRVTDTQYF TGTGCCAGCTCACCGAGGGACAGGGTAACAGATACGCAGTATTTT NA TRBJ2-3 15 TRBV18 TRBD1
CASSSGQGTDTQYF TGTGCCAGCAGCTCCGGACAGGGGACGGATACGCAGTATTTT NA TRBJ2-3 14 TRBV5-5 TRBD1
CASSDWASAREYF TGTGCCAGCAGTGACTGGGCGAGCGCCCGGGAATACTTC NA TRBJ2-7 13 TRBV2 NA
CASSVLDRGRTEAFF TGCGCCAGCAGCGTACTGGACAGGGGTCGGACTGAAGCTTTCTTT NA TRBJ1-1 15 TRBV5-1 TRBD1
CASSLRSGGPYEQYF TGTGCCAGCAGCTTACGGTCAGGGGGACCCTACGAGCAGTACTTC NA TRBJ2-7 15 TRBV7-8 TRBD1
CAGTSGLANTGELFF TGTGCCGGGACTAGCGGCCTCGCGAACACCGGGGAGCTGTTTTTT NA TRBJ2-2 15 TRBV30 TRBD2
CASSQRYGGTNEKLFF TGTGCCAGCAGCCAGAGGTACGGAGGAACTAATGAAAAACTGTTTTTT few TRBJ1-4 16 TRBV5-4 NA
CASSLGLAGTGELFF TGTGCCAGCAGCTTAGGACTAGCGGGGACCGGGGAGCTGTTTTTT NA TRBJ2-2 15 TRBV11-3 TRBD2
CASRRGGATYEQYF TGTGCCAGCAGACGGGGGGGCGCCACCTACGAGCAGTACTTC NA TRBJ2-7 14 TRBV27 TRBD2
CASSEAREQFF TGTGCCAGCAGTGAAGCGAGGGAGCAGTTCTTC few TRBJ2-1 11 TRBV2 NA
CASGSTRTGELFF TGTGCTAGTGGTTCAACTCGGACCGGGGAGCTGTTTTTT NA TRBJ2-2 13 TRBV12-5 NA
CASSRLGQGQETQYF TGTGCCAGTAGTAGACTAGGACAGGGCCAAGAGACCCAGTACTTC once TRBJ2-5 15 TRBV19 TRBD1
CASSLGGGYYGYTF TGTGCCAGCAGTCTCGGCGGGGGATACTATGGCTACACCTTC NA TRBJ1-2 14 TRBV28 NA
CAIGSGGSLRETQYF TGTGCCATCGGGTCCGGCGGGAGCCTCCGAGAGACCCAGTACTTC NA TRBJ2-5 15 TRBV10-3 TRBD2
CSVARKTEAFF TGCAGCGTTGCGAGAAAGACTGAAGCTTTCTTT NA TRBJ1-1 11 TRBV29-1 NA
CASSFGRVIDIQYF TGTGCCAGCAGCTTCGGCAGGGTAATAGACATTCAGTACTTC once TRBJ2-4 14 TRBV5-6 NA
CASSLEVGGDGAKNIQYF TGTGCCAGCAGCTTAGAGGTAGGGGGCGATGGAGCCAAAAACATTCAGTACTTC NA TRBJ2-4 18 TRBV7-2 TRBD1
CASSLSRLPNEKLFF TGTGCCAGCAGCTTGTCGAGACTACCAAATGAAAAACTGTTTTTT few TRBJ1-4 15 TRBV11-3 NA